This TCR beta chain is drawn from a study of cytomegalovirus exposure and HLA in healthy donors. The study, taken as a whole, reports: It was likely that a cluster of highly shared sequence variants was a sequencing artifact. Among TCR sequences, most were rare, though some public TCRs appeared in many donors.

The CDR3 covers 14 residues. V gave up 0 bases and J gave up 2 bases, with 7 bases separating them. Germline V lookup: CDR1 SGHDT, CDR2 YYEEEE. Points on this clone: The antigen remains undetermined.

The PCR employed 60 Vbeta primers together with 13 Jbeta primers. Generated by immunoSEQ multiplex PCR, the TCRdb table keeps only in-frame clones and is missing some. Of around 150,000 clones listed, over 60% are singletons. V usage is TRBV5-6 and J usage is TRBJ2-3; D not resolved. The specimen sequenced was PBMCs. This TCR was sampled from a male donor in good health and CMV-seronegative. CDR3 coding DNA: TGTGCCAGCAGCTTGGCCCCATCCACAGATACGCAGTATTTT. It specifies CASSLAPSTDTQYF.